Below, 32 T cell receptor beta chains from the same sample are listed, as sequenced in a study of T cells expressing NK-cell markers. TCRdb re-analyzed the 5' RACE reads; it lists each CDR3 protein once, without DNA. The ten top clones account for 37%, within a sample of over 150,000 distinct CDR3 sequences. Sequenced material: blood T cells: a sorted CD56 or NKG2C T cell subset, CD4+ or CD8+ T cells, or bulk PBMC T cells (not recorded which). These receptor sequences come from a woman aged 45-65 years in good health.

The V call is TRBV19, the J call TRBJ2-5; the D gene TCRdb calls, TRBD1, cannot be checked with no DNA. CDR1 LNHDA and CDR2 SQIVND come from the germline V gene (reference sequence). This CDR3 is 15 amino acids long. CDR3 protein: CASRVRRDTQETQYF.

This CDR3 reads CASSLGEWGIQYF. V and J are TRBV5-6 and TRBJ2-4; TCRdb outputs TRBD2, but without DNA this stays unchecked. Germline V gene sequence: CDR1 SGHDT, CDR2 YYEEEE. The CDR3 consists of 13 residues. Drawing the rest from reference TRBV5-6 and TRBJ2-4, the complete variable domain is DAGVTQSPTHLIKTRGQQVTLRCSPKSGHDTVSWYQQALGQGPQFIFQYYEEEERQRGNFPDRFSGHQFPNYSSELNVNALLLGDSALYLCASSLGEWGIQYFGAGTRLSVL.

This chain joins TRBV27 and TRBJ2-3. CDR3 length: 13 amino acids. The germline gives CDR1 MNHEY, CDR2 SMNVEV (reference sequence). The CDR3 is CASSLSYTDTQYF.

The rearrangement links TRBV19 to TRBJ2-3; TCRdb designates TRBD1, a call that cannot be tested without DNA. The CDR3 consists of 14 residues. Germline lookup yields CDR1 LNHDA and CDR2 SQIVND (reference sequence). The CDR3: CASIWDRETDTQYF.

The V gene is TRBV7-8, the J gene TRBJ2-1; no DNA is available, so the TRBD2 call from TCRdb remains unchecked. CDR3 length: 14 residues. Germline lookup yields CDR1 SGHVS and CDR2 FQNEAQ. The CDR3 loop is CASTLGLRSFEQFF.

The rearrangement links TRBV4-1 to TRBJ2-2; the TRBD2 assignment by TCRdb is unverifiable without DNA. The CDR3 runs to 17 residues. CDR1 MGHRA and CDR2 YSYEKL come from the germline V gene. The CDR3 region is CASSQDRGTMDAGELFF.

The J gene is TRBJ2-7, the V gene TRBV12-3 or TRBV12-4; there is no DNA to check the TCRdb D call of TRBD2. The CDR3 is 19 residues long. The CDR3 is CASSLLASGRPLKSYEQYF.

The chain couples TRBV15 to TRBJ2-2; there is no DNA to check the TCRdb D call of TRBD2. CDR3 size: 14 residues. Germline CDR1 and CDR2: LNHNV and YYDKDF (reference sequence). The CDR3 region is CATWTSGSSGELFF.

The genes are TRBV10-3 and TRBJ2-1; TCRdb's D call of TRBD2 is untestable without DNA. In germline, CDR1 is ENHRY, CDR2 SYGVKD. The CDR3 totals 16 residues. The CDR3 region is CAISELASGSWNEQFF.

This chain connects TRBV19 to TRBJ2-1; TCRdb returns TRBD2, unconfirmable since there is no DNA. Looked up from germline, CDR1 is LNHDA and CDR2 is SQIVND (reference sequence). The CDR3 contains 15 residues. The CDR3 region is CASRSAGGRSNEQFF. The entire variable domain, with the rest obtained from reference TRBV19 and TRBJ2-1, is as follows: DGGITQSPKYLFRKEGQNVTLSCEQNLNHDAMYWYRQDPGQGLRLIYYSQIVNDFQKGDIAEGYSVSREKKESFPLTVTSAQKNPTAFYLCASRSAGGRSNEQFFGPGTRLTVL.

The chain uses TRBV12-3 or TRBV12-4 and TRBJ2-5; the TCRdb call, TRBD2, lacks DNA for checking. The CDR3 has 16 residues. CDR3 region: CASSLWGLADQETQYF.

The CDR3 sequence is CASSYTENYGYTF. The chain has TRBV6-5 and TRBJ1-2. Germline V lookup: CDR1 MNHEY, CDR2 SVGAGI. The CDR3 is 13 residues long.

The chain joins TRBV7-8 to TRBJ2-5. The CDR3 contains 11 residues. Germline V lookup: CDR1 SGHVS, CDR2 FQNEAQ. The CDR3 is CASSLTQTQYF.

The rearrangement uses TRBV7-4 and TRBJ1-1; TCRdb proposes TRBD1, but this gene call is untestable without DNA. Germline values: CDR1 SGHVT, CDR2 SQSDAQ. The CDR3 is made up of 15 amino acids. CDR3 in amino acids: CASSPRGLLNTEAFF.

The rearrangement joins TRBV23-1 to TRBJ1-2; TCRdb picks TRBD1, but there is no DNA to check that call. TRBV23-1 is noted as an ORF with a role that remains uncertain. The CDR3 extends over 17 amino acids. The CDR3 sequence is CASSQWDRVWPPDGYTF.

J is TRBJ2-5 and V is TRBV13; TCRdb reports TRBD1, a call that lacks DNA to check it against. Looked up from germline, CDR1 is PRHDT and CDR2 is FYEKMQ (reference sequence). The CDR3 contains 14 residues. The CDR3 region is CASSASSHQETQYF.

The genes are TRBV5-1 and TRBJ2-1; without DNA, the TCRdb call of TRBD2 cannot be checked. The germline V gene has CDR1 SGHRS and CDR2 YFSETQ. The CDR3 totals 18 residues. This chain's CDR3 is CASSLNLGLDGTDNEQFF.

The rearrangement joins TRBV29-1 to TRBJ2-5; the TCRdb call, TRBD2, lacks DNA for checking. There are 14 residues in the CDR3. Germline CDR1 is SQVTM and CDR2 is ANQGSEA. CDR3 region: CSVEDLAAQETQYF.

The chain joins TRBV7-9 to TRBJ2-2. This CDR3 has 14 residues. From germline, CDR1 is SEHNR and CDR2 FQNEAQ (reference sequence). CDR3 amino acids: CASSSFRVPGELFF.

V is TRBV5-6 and J is TRBJ1-2. The CDR3 covers 14 residues. Germline V gives CDR1 SGHDT, CDR2 YYEEEE. CDR3 in amino acids: CASSLRRNNYGYTF.

This sequence joins TRBV28 and TRBJ2-7; the TCRdb D gene call, TRBD2, has no DNA to confirm it. The germline gives CDR1 MDHEN, CDR2 SYDVKM. The CDR3 length is 16 residues. This CDR3 is CASSAGVRALSYEQYF. Together with reference TRBV28 and TRBJ2-7, the CDR3 gives the full variable domain: DVKVTQSSRYLVKRTGEKVFLECVQDMDHENMFWYRQDPGLGLRLIYFSYDVKMKEKGDIPEGYSVSREKKERFSLILESASTNQTSMYLCASSAGVRALSYEQYFGPGTRLTVT.

The chain joins TRBV24-1 to TRBJ2-2; as DNA is missing, the TRBD1 call by TCRdb cannot be tested. This CDR3 comprises 15 residues. CDR1 is KGHDR, CDR2 SFDVKD, per germline. The CDR3 sequence: CATSGDRGNTGELFF.

The J gene is TRBJ2-1, the V gene TRBV9; TCRdb lists TRBD1, though no DNA is available to test this call. CDR1 SGDLS and CDR2 YYNGEE come from the germline V gene. The CDR3 has 15 amino acids. The CDR3 sequence: CASSALTGSDNEQFF.

The V call is TRBV10-3, the J call TRBJ2-7; TCRdb's D call, TRBD2, is unchecked because there is no DNA. Germline V lookup: CDR1 ENHRY, CDR2 SYGVKD. The CDR3 is 13 residues long. The CDR3 loop is CAISETSYYEQYF.

This rearrangement joins TRBV10-2 to TRBJ2-7; TCRdb outputs TRBD1, but without DNA this stays unchecked. CDR1 is WSHSY, CDR2 SAAADI, per germline. The CDR3 runs to 15 residues. The CDR3 sequence is CASSSLGAESYEQYF.

The chain couples TRBV12-3 or TRBV12-4 to TRBJ1-1. The CDR3 has 15 amino acids. Here the CDR3 reads CASSYHPAANTEAFF.

This sequence joins TRBV6-5 and TRBJ2-3. In germline, CDR1 is MNHEY, CDR2 SVGAGI. This CDR3 comprises 13 residues. CDR3 region: CASSYRLADTQYF.

The CDR3 sequence: CASRGASPGQGLYGYTF. The J gene is TRBJ1-2, the V gene TRBV12-3 or TRBV12-4; TCRdb's D call of TRBD1 is untestable without DNA. The CDR3 has 17 amino acids.

This sequence joins TRBV12-3 or TRBV12-4 and TRBJ2-1; TCRdb outputs TRBD2, but without DNA this stays unchecked. The CDR3 loop spans 17 amino acids. The CDR3: CASSFLVQGSGSNEQFF.

The V and J genes are TRBV5-1 and TRBJ2-7; there is no DNA to check the TCRdb D call of TRBD2. The length of the CDR3 is 14 residues. CDR1 SGHRS and CDR2 YFSETQ come from the germline V gene. CDR3 in amino acids: CASSPLGGQYEQYF.

The V and J genes are TRBV5-1 and TRBJ2-7; TCRdb lists TRBD1, though no DNA is available to test this call. CDR1 and CDR2 from the germline V gene are SGHRS and YFSETQ. The CDR3 has 13 amino acids. CDR3: CASSIGTVYEQYF.

V usage is TRBV12-5 and J usage is TRBJ2-5; the TRBD2 assignment by TCRdb is unverifiable without DNA. This CDR3 is built from 16 residues. Germline V gene lookup returns CDR1 LGHNT and CDR2 FRNRAP. The CDR3 reads CASGSSQGLAQETQYF.